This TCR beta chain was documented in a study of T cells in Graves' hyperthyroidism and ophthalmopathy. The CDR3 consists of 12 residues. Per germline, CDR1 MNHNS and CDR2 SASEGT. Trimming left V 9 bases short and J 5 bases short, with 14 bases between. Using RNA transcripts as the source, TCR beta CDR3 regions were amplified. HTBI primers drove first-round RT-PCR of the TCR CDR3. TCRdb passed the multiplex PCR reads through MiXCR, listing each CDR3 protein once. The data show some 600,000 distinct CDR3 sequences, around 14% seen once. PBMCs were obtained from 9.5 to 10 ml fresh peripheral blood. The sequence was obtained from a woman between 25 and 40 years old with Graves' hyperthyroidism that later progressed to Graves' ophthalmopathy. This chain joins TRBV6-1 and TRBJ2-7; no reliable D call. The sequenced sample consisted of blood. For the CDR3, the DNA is TGTGCCAGTAGCACTACAGTCAACGAGCAGTACTTC. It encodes CASSTTVNEQYF.